The 14 T cell receptor beta chains listed next were all sequenced from one sample in a study of blood T cell repertoires in COVID-19. Sequencing used immunoSEQ multiplex PCR; TCRdb keeps in-frame clones, though not all of them. The sample contains 260,000 or so clones, 75% to 90% of which appear only once. The specimen sequenced was peripheral blood. Receptor source: a human donor in a cohort sampled during active COVID-19.

The V gene is TRBV12-3 or TRBV12-4, the J gene TRBJ1-1, with D unclear. The CDR3 loop spans 12 amino acids. The V and J ends lost 3 bases and 11 bases respectively, with 13 bases between them. CDR3 DNA: TGTGCCAGCAGTTTTCGCCGGAGGTGGGCTTTCTTT. Amino acid sequence: CASSFRRRWAFF.

This rearrangement joins TRBV5-1 to TRBJ2-5; maybe TRBD2 (5 bases). V was cut by 4 bases and J by 3 bases, with 16 bases left in between. This CDR3 has 15 residues. Per germline, CDR1 SGHRS and CDR2 YFSETQ. CDR3 region: CASSGGPPREETQYF. CDR3 nucleotides: TGCGCCAGCAGCGGCGGGCCCCCGAGGGAAGAGACCCAGTACTTC.

The rearrangement uses TRBV2 and TRBJ1-1; TRBD1 agrees at 7 bases. Unmatched junction bases numbered 6, after V lost 5 bases and J lost 3 bases. Germline values: CDR1 SNHLY, CDR2 FYNNEI. This CDR3 is built from 14 residues. The DNA of the CDR3 is TGTGCCAGCAGTATCCGGACAGGCGACACTGAAGCTTTCTTT. Translated: CASSIRTGDTEAFF.

This clone was seen a handful of times. The chain recombines TRBV7-3 with TRBJ1-3; D gene unclear. V lost 0 bases to trimming and J lost 3 bases, with 9 bases between them. The germline gives CDR1 SGHTA, CDR2 FQGTGA. CDR3 size: 15 residues. The CDR3 here is CASSLTAGGGNTIYF. CDR3 DNA sequence: TGTGCCAGCAGCTTAACTGCGGGAGGTGGAAACACCATATATTTT.

This clone was counted only a few times. The V gene is TRBV25-1, the J gene TRBJ2-2, with a tentative D call TRBD1 (5 bases). The CDR3 has 15 amino acids. V lost 3 bases and J 4 bases, leaving 12 bases between the germline ends. CDR1 and CDR2 (germline): MGHDK, SYGVNS. The CDR3 sequence: CASSDPTVPTGELFF. Here the CDR3 DNA reads TGTGCCAGCAGTGATCCGACAGTCCCCACCGGGGAGCTGTTTTTT.

The V call is TRBV27, the J call TRBJ2-5, with 10 bases fitting TRBD2. Germline CDR1 and CDR2: MNHEY and SMNVEV (reference sequence). The CDR3 contains 18 residues. The V gene end was trimmed by 2 bases and the J gene end by 0 bases; junction bases not matched to a gene: 9. The CDR3 nucleotides are TGTGCCAGCAGTTTAGGGCTAGCGGGAGTTGGGGACCAAGAGACCCAGTACTTC. It is translated as CASSLGLAGVGDQETQYF.

This clone has a handful of counts. The rearrangement links TRBV6-5 to TRBJ2-6, with TRBD1 matching 7 bases. Germline trimming cut 4 bases from V and 3 bases from J; bases unmatched to any gene: 6. Per the germline V gene, CDR1 is MNHEY and CDR2 is SVGAGI. The CDR3 runs to 16 residues. DNA of the CDR3: TGTGCCAGCAGTTTTATGACAGGGTTTGGGGCCAACGTCCTGACTTTC. It specifies CASSFMTGFGANVLTF.

The chain employs TRBV5-1 and TRBJ1-2, with D possibly TRBD1 on 5 matching bases. Germline lookup yields CDR1 SGHRS and CDR2 YFSETQ. Between the trimmed V and J ends, which lost 1 base and 4 bases, there was a span of 14 bases. The CDR3 is 15 amino acids. CDR3 coding DNA: TGCGCCAGCAGCTTGATCCGGGGGGTGGGCTATGGCTACACCTTC. Translating gives CASSLIRGVGYGYTF.

The chain joins TRBV18 to TRBJ2-7; 9 bases are a match to TRBD2. The CDR3 length is 15 residues. J was trimmed by 0 bases and V by 6 bases; bases with no gene match: 6. The germline CDR1 and CDR2 sequences are KGHSH and LQKENI. The CDR3 spells CASSETSGPSYEQYF. DNA of the CDR3: TGTGCCAGCTCGGAGACTAGCGGTCCCTCCTACGAGCAGTACTTC.

This clone was seen only once. The chain uses TRBV19 and TRBJ1-5, with TRBD1 matching 11 bases. The V gene end was trimmed by 3 bases and the J gene end by 1 base; junction bases not matched to a gene: 8. The CDR3 loop spans 18 amino acids. CDR1 is LNHDA and CDR2 is SQIVND in the germline V gene (reference sequence). DNA for the CDR3: TGTGCCAGTAGTATTTACCGGACAGGGGGCGCGAGCAATCAGCCCCAGCATTTT. Protein sequence: CASSIYRTGGASNQPQHF.

The chain has TRBV28 and TRBJ2-7; no reliable D call. Germline-derived CDR1 and CDR2 are MDHEN and SYDVKM. CDR3 length: 12 amino acids. The V end was cut by 2 bases, the J end by 8 bases, with 10 bases between. CDR3 sequence reads: CASSLIFKKQYF. The CDR3 DNA follows: TGTGCCAGCAGTTTAATTTTCAAAAAGCAGTACTTC.

The DNA for the CDR3 is TGCGCCAGCAACCAGGGGTCGGGCGGTGAAGCTTTCTTT. Translated, it gives CASNQGSGGEAFF. The rearrangement links TRBV10-1 to TRBJ1-1, with D tentatively TRBD1 (6 bases). CDR3 length equals 13 residues. V lost 7 bases, J lost 7 bases, and 16 bases lay in between. Germline V lookup: CDR1 WNHNN, CDR2 SYGVQD (reference sequence).

The chain links TRBV7-2 to TRBJ1-4; 8 bases are shared with TRBD1. J was trimmed by 7 bases and V by 5 bases; bases with no gene match: 3. The CDR3 sequence is 13 residues long. Germline V CDR1 and CDR2: SGHTA, FQGNSA. This CDR3 reads CASSNDRGEKLFF. In nucleotides, the CDR3 is TGTGCCAGCAGCAACGACAGGGGTGAAAAACTGTTTTTT.

This clone was recorded a few times. The chain uses TRBV5-1 and TRBJ1-1; no clear D gene. The CDR3 contains 21 residues. With 2 bases removed from V and 2 bases from J, the gap between germline ends came to 31 bases. Germline V lookup: CDR1 SGHRS, CDR2 YFSETQ. The CDR3 here is CASSFGLFHPDDGEPNTEAFF. The CDR3 DNA follows: TGCGCCAGCAGCTTCGGACTTTTTCACCCCGATGATGGAGAACCAAACACTGAAGCTTTCTTT. The full variable domain, rest sourced from reference TRBV5-1 and TRBJ1-1, is KAGVTQTPRYLIKTRGQQVTLSCSPISGHRSVSWYQQTPGQGLQFLFEYFSETQRNKGNFPGRFSGRQFSNSRSEMNVSTLELGDSALYLCASSFGLFHPDDGEPNTEAFFGQGTRLTVV.